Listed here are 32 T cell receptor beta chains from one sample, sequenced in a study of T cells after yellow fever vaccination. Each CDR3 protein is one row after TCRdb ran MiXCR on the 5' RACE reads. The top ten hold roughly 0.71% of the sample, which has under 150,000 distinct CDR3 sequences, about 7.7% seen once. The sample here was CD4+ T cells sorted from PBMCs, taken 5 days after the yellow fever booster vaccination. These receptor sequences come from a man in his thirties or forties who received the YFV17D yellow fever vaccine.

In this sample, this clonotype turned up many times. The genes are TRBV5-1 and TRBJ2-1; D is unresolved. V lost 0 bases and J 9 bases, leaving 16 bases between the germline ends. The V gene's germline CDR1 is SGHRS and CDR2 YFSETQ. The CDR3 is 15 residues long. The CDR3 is CASSLVAVGSVEQFF. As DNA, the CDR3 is TGCGCCAGCAGCTTGGTAGCAGTGGGTTCGGTTGAGCAGTTCTTC.

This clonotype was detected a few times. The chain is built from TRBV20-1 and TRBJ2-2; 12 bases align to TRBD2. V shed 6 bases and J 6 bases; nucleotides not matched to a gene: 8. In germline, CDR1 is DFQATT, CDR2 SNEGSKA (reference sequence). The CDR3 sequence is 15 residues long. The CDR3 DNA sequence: TGCAGTGCCACTAGCGGGAGGACTCCACCCGGGGAGCTGTTTTTT. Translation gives CSATSGRTPPGELFF.

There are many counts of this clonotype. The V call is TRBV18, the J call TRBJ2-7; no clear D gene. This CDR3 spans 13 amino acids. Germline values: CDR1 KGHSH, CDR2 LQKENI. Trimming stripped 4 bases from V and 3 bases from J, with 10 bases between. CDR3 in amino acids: CASSQAQYYEQYF. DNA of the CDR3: TGTGCCAGCTCACAGGCACAGTACTACGAGCAGTACTTC.

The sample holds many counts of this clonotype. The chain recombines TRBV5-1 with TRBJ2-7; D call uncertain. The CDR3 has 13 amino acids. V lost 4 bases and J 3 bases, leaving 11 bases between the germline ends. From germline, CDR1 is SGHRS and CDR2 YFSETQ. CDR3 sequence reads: CASSPGRNYEQYF. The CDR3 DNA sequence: TGCGCCAGCAGCCCCGGACGGAACTACGAGCAGTACTTC.

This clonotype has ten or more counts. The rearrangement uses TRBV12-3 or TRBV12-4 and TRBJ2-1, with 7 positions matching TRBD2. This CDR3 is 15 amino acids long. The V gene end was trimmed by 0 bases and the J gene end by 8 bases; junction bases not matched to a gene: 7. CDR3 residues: CASSLAAGRSDEQFF. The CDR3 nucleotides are TGTGCCAGCAGTTTAGCAGCGGGGAGAAGTGATGAGCAGTTCTTC.

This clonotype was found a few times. As DNA, the CDR3 is TGTGCCAGCAGCTCCCCGGGATCCGAGACCCAGTACTTC. It translates to CASSSPGSETQYF. The V call is TRBV5-5, the J call TRBJ2-5; tentatively, D is TRBD2 (5 bases). CDR3 size: 13 residues. CDR1 and CDR2 (germline): SGHKS, YYEKEE (reference sequence). V dropped 3 bases and J dropped 5 bases, with 11 bases sitting between them.

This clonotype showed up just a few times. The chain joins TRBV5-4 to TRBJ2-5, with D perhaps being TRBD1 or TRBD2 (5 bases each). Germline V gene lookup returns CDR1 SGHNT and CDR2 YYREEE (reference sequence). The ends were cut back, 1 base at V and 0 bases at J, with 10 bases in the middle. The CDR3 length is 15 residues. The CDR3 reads CASSLIGGDQETQYF. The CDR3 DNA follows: TGTGCCAGCAGCTTGATTGGGGGAGACCAAGAGACCCAGTACTTC.

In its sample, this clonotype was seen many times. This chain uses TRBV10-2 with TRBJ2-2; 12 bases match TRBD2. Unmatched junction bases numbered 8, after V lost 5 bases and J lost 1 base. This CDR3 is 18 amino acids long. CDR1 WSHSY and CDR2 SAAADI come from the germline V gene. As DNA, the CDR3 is TGCGCCAGCAGTAACCTACTAGCGGGAGGCTGGAACACCGGGGAGCTGTTTTTT. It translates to CASSNLLAGGWNTGELFF.

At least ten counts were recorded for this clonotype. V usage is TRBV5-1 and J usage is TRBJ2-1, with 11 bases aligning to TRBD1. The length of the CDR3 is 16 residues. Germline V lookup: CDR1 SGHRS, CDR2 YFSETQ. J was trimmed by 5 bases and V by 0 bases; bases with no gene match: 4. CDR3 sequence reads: CASSLGGTGGHNEQFF. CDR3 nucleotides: TGCGCCAGCAGCTTGGGCGGGACAGGGGGGCACAATGAGCAGTTCTTC. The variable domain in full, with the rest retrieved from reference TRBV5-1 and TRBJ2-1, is KAGVTQTPRYLIKTRGQQVTLSCSPISGHRSVSWYQQTPGQGLQFLFEYFSETQRNKGNFPGRFSGRQFSNSRSEMNVSTLELGDSALYLCASSLGGTGGHNEQFFGPGTRLTVL.

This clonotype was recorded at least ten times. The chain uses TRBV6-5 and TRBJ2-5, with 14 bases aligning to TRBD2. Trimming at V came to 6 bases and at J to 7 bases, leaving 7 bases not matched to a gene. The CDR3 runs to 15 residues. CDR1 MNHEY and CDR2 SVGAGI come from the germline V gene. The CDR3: CASSPPGLAGGTQYF. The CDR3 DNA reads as TGTGCCAGCAGCCCCCCCGGACTAGCGGGAGGGACCCAGTACTTC.

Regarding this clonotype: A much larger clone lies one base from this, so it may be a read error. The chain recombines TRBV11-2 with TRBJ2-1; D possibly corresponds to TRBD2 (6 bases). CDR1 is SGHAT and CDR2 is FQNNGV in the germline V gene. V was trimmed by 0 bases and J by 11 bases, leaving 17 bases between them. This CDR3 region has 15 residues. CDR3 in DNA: TGTGCCAGCAGCTTAGAAAGGGCGGGAATTCATAAGCAGTTCTTC. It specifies CASSLERAGIHKQFF.

The CDR3 region is CASSKRVQGGETQYF. CDR3 coding DNA: TGTGCCAGCAGCAAGCGAGTCCAGGGCGGGGAGACCCAGTACTTC. The V and J genes are TRBV3-1 and TRBJ2-5; TRBD1 or TRBD2 may be the D gene (5 bases each). Between the trimmed V and J ends, which lost 5 bases and 5 bases, there was a span of 18 bases. The CDR3 contains 15 residues. The germline CDR1 and CDR2 sequences are LGHDT and YNNKEL (reference sequence).

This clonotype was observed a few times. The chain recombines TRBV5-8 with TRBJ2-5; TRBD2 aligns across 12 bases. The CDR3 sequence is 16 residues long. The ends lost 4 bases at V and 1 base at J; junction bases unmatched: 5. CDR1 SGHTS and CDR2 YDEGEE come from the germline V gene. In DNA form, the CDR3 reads TGTGCCAGCAGCCCGACTAGCGGGAGTCTCCAAGAGACCCAGTACTTC. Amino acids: CASSPTSGSLQETQYF.

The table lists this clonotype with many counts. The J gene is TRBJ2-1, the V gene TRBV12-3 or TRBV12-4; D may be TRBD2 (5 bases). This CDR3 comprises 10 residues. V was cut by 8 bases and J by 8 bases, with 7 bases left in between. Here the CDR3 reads CASRGHEQFF. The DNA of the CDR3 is TGTGCCAGCCGCGGGCATGAGCAGTTCTTC.

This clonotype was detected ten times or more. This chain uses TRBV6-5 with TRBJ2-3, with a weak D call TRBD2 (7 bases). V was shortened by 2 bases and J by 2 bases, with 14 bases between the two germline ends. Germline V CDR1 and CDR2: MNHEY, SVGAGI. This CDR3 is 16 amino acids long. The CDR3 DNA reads TGTGCCAGCAGTTACGCGGCGGGGGCCCCCACAGATACGCAGTATTTT. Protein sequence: CASSYAAGAPTDTQYF.

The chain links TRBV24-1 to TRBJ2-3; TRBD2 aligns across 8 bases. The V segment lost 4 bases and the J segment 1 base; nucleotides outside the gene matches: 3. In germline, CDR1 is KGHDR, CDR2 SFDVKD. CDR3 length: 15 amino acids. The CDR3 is CATSELTSGTDTQYF. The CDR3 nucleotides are TGTGCCACCAGTGAGTTGACTAGCGGCACAGATACGCAGTATTTT.

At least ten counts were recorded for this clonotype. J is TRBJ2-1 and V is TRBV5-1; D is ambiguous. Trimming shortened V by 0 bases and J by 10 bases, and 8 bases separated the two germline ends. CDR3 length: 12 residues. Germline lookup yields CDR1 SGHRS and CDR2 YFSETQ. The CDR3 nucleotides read TGCGCCAGCAGCTTGGGACAATTGGAGCAGTTCTTC. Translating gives CASSLGQLEQFF.

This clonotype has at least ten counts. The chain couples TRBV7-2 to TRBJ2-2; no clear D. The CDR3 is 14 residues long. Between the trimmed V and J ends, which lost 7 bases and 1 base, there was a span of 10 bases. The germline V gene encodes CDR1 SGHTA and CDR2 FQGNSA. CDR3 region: CASTPWENTGELFF. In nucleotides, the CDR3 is TGTGCCAGCACCCCCTGGGAGAACACCGGGGAGCTGTTTTTT. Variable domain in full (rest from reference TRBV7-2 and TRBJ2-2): GAGVSQSPSNKVTEKGKDVELRCDPISGHTALYWYRQSLGQGLEFLIYFQGNSAPDKSGLPSDRFSAERTGGSVSTLTIQRTQQEDSAVYLCASTPWENTGELFFGEGSRLTVL.

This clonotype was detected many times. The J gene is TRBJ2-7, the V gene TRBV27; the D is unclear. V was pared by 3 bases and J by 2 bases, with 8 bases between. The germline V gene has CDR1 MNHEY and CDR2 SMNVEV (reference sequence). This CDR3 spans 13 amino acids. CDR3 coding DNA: TGTGCCAGCAGTTTTGAAGGGACCTACGAGCAGTACTTC. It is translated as CASSFEGTYEQYF.

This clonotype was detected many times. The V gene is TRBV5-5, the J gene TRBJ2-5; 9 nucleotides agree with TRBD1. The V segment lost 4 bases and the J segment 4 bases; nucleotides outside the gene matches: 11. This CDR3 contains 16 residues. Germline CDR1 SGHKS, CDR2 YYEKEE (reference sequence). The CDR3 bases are TGTGCCAGCAGCCGTCCTCCGGGACAGGGAGGAGAGACCCAGTACTTC. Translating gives CASSRPPGQGGETQYF.

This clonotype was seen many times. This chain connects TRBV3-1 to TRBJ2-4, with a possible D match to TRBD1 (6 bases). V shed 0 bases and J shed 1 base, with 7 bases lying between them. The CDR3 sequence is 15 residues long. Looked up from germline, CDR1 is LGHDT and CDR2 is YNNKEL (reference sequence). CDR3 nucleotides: TGTGCCAGCAGCCAAGAGGGGGCCGCCAAAAACATTCAGTACTTC. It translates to CASSQEGAAKNIQYF.

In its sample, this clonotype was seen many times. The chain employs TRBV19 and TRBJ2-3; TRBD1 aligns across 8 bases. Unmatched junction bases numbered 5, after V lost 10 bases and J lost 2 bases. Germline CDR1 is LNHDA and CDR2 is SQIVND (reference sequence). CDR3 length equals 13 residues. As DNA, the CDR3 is TGTGCCACTCAGGACAGGGCCACAGATACGCAGTATTTT. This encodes CATQDRATDTQYF.

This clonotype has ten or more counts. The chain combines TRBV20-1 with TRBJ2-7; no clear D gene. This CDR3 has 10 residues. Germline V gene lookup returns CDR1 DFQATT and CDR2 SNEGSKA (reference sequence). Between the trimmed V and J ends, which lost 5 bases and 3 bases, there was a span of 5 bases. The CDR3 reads CSAGYYEQYF. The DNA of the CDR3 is TGCAGTGCTGGCTACTACGAGCAGTACTTC.

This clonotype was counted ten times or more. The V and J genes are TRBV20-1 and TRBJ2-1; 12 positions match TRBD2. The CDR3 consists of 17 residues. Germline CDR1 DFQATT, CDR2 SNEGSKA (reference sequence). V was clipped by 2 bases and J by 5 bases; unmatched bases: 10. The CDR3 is CSARQLKTSGSNNEQFF. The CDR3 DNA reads TGCAGTGCTAGACAACTCAAGACTAGCGGGAGCAACAATGAGCAGTTCTTC.

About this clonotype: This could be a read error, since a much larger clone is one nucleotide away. The CDR3 region is CASSFGSKGEQYF. The CDR3 region has the DNA TGTGCCAGCAGCTTCGGCTCCAAGGGCGAGCAGTACTTC. V usage is TRBV7-9 and J usage is TRBJ2-7; D uncertain. Germline assignment: CDR1 SEHNR and CDR2 FQNEAQ (reference sequence). This CDR3 spans 13 amino acids. V lost 3 bases to trimming and J lost 6 bases, with 12 bases between them.

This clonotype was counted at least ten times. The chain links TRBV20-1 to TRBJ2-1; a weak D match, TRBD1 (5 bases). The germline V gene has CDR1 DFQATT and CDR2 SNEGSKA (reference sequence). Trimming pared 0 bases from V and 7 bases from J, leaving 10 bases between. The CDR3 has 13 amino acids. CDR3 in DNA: TGCAGTGCTAGAGATACTGGGGCGAATGAGCAGTTCTTC. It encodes CSARDTGANEQFF.

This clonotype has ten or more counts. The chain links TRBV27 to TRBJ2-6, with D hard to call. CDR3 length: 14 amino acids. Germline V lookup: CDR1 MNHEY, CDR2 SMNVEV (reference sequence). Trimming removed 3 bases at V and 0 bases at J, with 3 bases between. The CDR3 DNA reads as TGTGCCAGCAGTTTCCTCTCTGGGGCCAACGTCCTGACTTTC. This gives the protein CASSFLSGANVLTF.

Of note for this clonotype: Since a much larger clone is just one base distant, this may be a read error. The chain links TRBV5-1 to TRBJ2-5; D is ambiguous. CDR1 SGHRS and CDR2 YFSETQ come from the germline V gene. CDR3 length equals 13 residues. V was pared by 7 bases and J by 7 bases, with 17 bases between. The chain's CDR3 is CASRTDGSGTQYF. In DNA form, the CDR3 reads TGCGCCAGCCGCACGGACGGCTCCGGGACCCAGTACTTC.

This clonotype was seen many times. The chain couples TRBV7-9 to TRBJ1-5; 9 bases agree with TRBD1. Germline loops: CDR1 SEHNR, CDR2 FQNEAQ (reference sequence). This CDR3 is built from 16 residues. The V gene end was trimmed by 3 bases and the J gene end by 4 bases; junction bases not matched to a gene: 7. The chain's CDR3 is CASSLATGGGNQPQHF. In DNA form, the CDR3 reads TGTGCCAGCAGCTTGGCGACAGGGGGAGGTAATCAGCCCCAGCATTTT.

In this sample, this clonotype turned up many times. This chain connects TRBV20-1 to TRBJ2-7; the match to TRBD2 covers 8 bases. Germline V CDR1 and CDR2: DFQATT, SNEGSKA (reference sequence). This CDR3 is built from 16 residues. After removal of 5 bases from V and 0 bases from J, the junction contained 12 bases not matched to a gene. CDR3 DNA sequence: TGCAGTGCTCGCACCCAACGGAGCGGGAGCTCCTACGAGCAGTACTTC. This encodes CSARTQRSGSSYEQYF.

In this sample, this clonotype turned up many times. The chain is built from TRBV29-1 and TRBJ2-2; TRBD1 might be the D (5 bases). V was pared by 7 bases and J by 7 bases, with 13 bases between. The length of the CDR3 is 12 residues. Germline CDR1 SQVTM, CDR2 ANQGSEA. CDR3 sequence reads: CSASPGIGELFF. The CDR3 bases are TGCAGCGCCAGCCCAGGGATCGGGGAGCTGTTTTTT.

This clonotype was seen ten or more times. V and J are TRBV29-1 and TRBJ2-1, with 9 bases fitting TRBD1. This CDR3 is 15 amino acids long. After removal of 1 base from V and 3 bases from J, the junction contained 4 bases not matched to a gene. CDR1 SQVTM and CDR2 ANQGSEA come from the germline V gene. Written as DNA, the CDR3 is TGCAGCGTTGAAGTAAGGACAGGGGACTACAATGAGCAGTTCTTC. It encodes CSVEVRTGDYNEQFF.